The rows below give T cell receptor beta chains drawn from one sample of a study of blood T cell repertoires in COVID-19. Measured with immunoSEQ multiplex PCR; TCRdb has only the in-frame clones, and not every one. The sample carries some 380,000 clones, around 89% recorded once. The sample taken for sequencing was peripheral blood. The receptors here all came from a young man with active or convalescent COVID-19. CDR3s leave out the opening cysteine and the closing phenylalanine or tryptophan. Clone sizes are given selectively: once, few, many, or a class where the clone is expanded.

j_gene,v_gene,abundance,CDR3aa
TRBJ2-7,TRBV11-2,-,ASSMGLAGGIDYEQY
TRBJ1-6,TRBV7-9,-,ASSDRDSLSPLH
TRBJ1-1,TRBV28,-,ASSFGTALEAF
TRBJ1-4,TRBV19,-,ASRDRGNEKLF
TRBJ1-1,TRBV28,-,ASSLGGGRKTEAF
TRBJ2-7,TRBV10-3,once,AISESQRQGGEQY
TRBJ1-2,TRBV5-6,-,ASSFLSGGGNYGYT
TRBJ1-1,TRBV6-5,-,ASMQGEAF
TRBJ2-1,TRBV5-6,-,ASRPTSGSRYEQF
TRBJ1-6,TRBV6-5,-,ASRRQGDSPLH
TRBJ2-7,TRBV15,-,ATATSESYEQY
TRBJ2-7,TRBV9,-,ASSVGSSGGFEQY
TRBJ1-2,TRBV4-3,-,ASSQGAVGSYGYT
TRBJ2-6,TRBV24-1,once,ATSVGPPGANVLT
TRBJ1-1,TRBV5-1,-,ASSLEQGSTEAF
TRBJ1-5,TRBV28,-,ASSSLTPQH
TRBJ2-1,TRBV7-3,-,ASSLSGGSGVYEQF
TRBJ1-5,TRBV5-1,few,ASSPEGDQPQH
TRBJ2-1,TRBV10-3,-,AISELAGTLNEQF
TRBJ1-3,TRBV7-3,few,ASSPGQGNTIY
TRBJ1-6,TRBV4-1,-,ASSQVGQGNSPLH
TRBJ2-1,TRBV6-5,-,ASRSSGRASFEQF
TRBJ2-2,TRBV7-3,-,ASSLQGLAGAGELF
TRBJ2-3,TRBV11-2,-,ASSSAGVTDTQY
TRBJ1-2,TRBV10-3,-,AIKTATNYGYT
TRBJ1-4,TRBV18,-,ASSPHSGEGEKLF
TRBJ1-1,TRBV7-3,-,ASSLSGTANTEAF
TRBJ1-4,TRBV5-1,-,ASSLGLLRTSGEKLF
TRBJ2-3,TRBV11-2,-,ASSSLAGGTDTQY
TRBJ1-6,TRBV5-6,few,ASSFGPTGNSYNSPLH
TRBJ2-3,TRBV5-4,-,ASSFFGAGGPLNTQY
TRBJ2-5,TRBV5-6,-,ASSTGQAWETQY
TRBJ2-7,TRBV29-1,-,SVVSSGGPYEQY
TRBJ2-5,TRBV6-5,many,ASRGGRETQY
TRBJ2-7,TRBV30,-,AGTGTYYEQY
TRBJ2-2,TRBV7-6,-,ASSFGGGSPGELF
TRBJ1-6,TRBV27,-,ASRDRGQNSPLH
TRBJ2-1,TRBV24-1,once,ATSPARGGPYNEQF
TRBJ2-5,TRBV7-2,-,ASSSARTGKGETQY
TRBJ2-7,TRBV7-6,-,ASSPGPSSYEQY
TRBJ1-5,TRBV19,few,ASSKQQNQPQH
TRBJ1-4,TRBV4-3,-,ASSQGQGGSNEKLF
TRBJ2-1,TRBV5-4,-,ASSEGGTDLGNEQF
TRBJ2-7,TRBV4-3,-,ASSQDWSSASYEQY
TRBJ2-1,TRBV4-1,-,ASSQDLRNEQF
TRBJ2-3,TRBV27,-,ASSLGLLVGDTQY
TRBJ1-2,TRBV7-2,-,ASSFGTGVNYGYT
TRBJ2-5,TRBV15,-,ATSGMTGDLLRQTQY